Below are 17 T cell receptor beta chains sequenced from a single sample in a study of cytomegalovirus exposure and HLA in healthy donors. The primer mix had 60 Vbeta and 13 Jbeta primers. Here immunoSEQ multiplex PCR was the method, and the copy in TCRdb shows in-frame clones only, minus some. This sample has some 190,000 clones, with roughly 80% found just once. The source material was PBMCs. The receptors stem from a girl aged 5 to 17 in good health and CMV-seropositive.

The table lists this clone with a few counts. This chain uses TRBV27 with TRBJ2-2; D remains ambiguous. V was clipped by 6 bases and J by 0 bases, with 14 bases between them. Germline CDR1 is MNHEY and CDR2 is SMNVEV (reference sequence). The CDR3 contains 16 residues. This chain's CDR3 is CASSEPDKANTGELFF. CDR3 bases: TGTGCCAGCAGCGAACCCGACAAAGCGAACACCGGGGAGCTGTTTTTT.

V and J are TRBV6-1 and TRBJ1-2, with a possible D match to TRBD1 (6 bases). Germline V gene data show CDR1 as MNHNS and CDR2 as SASEGT. Trimming cost V 1 base and J 4 bases, with 16 bases left between them. The CDR3 contains 16 residues. For the CDR3, the DNA is TGTGCCAGCAGTGAAGAAGACAGGTCCCCTCGCTATGGCTACACCTTC. It translates to CASSEEDRSPRYGYTF.

In its sample, this clone was seen a few times. J is TRBJ2-1 and V is TRBV7-9; TRBD2 is a possible D gene (6 bases). Between the trimmed V and J ends, which lost 7 bases and 3 bases, there was a span of 16 bases. CDR1 SEHNR and CDR2 FQNEAQ come from the germline V gene (reference sequence). The CDR3 covers 15 residues. This CDR3 reads CASTRAGRFYNEQFF. The DNA of the CDR3 is TGTGCCAGCACGAGGGCGGGACGTTTCTACAATGAGCAGTTCTTC.

The genes are TRBV7-9 and TRBJ1-1; D possibly corresponds to TRBD1 (5 bases). CDR3 size: 12 residues. Germline-derived CDR1 and CDR2 are SEHNR and FQNEAQ (reference sequence). V was shortened by 7 bases and J by 8 bases, with 14 bases between the two germline ends. The CDR3, as DNA: TGTGCCAGCACCATAAGGGGATCCGAAGCTTTCTTT. Protein product: CASTIRGSEAFF.

The gene calls are TRBV5-1 and TRBJ2-1; the match to TRBD2 covers 9 bases. CDR3 length: 19 residues. J was trimmed by 4 bases and V by 1 base; bases with no gene match: 15. The germline gives CDR1 SGHRS, CDR2 YFSETQ. The CDR3 region has the DNA TGCGCCAGCAGCTTGCAAGGCCGTTTTGTGACTAGCGGATACAATGAGCAGTTCTTC. It is translated as CASSLQGRFVTSGYNEQFF.

The chain employs TRBV29-1 and TRBJ2-1; no reliable D call. With 8 bases removed from V and 0 bases from J, the gap between germline ends came to 11 bases. CDR1 SQVTM and CDR2 ANQGSEA come from the germline V gene. CDR3 length: 13 amino acids. The CDR3 nucleotides read TGCAGCCCCCTAGTGGGCTCCTACAATGAGCAGTTCTTC. Its protein product is CSPLVGSYNEQFF.

The chain carries TRBV19 and TRBJ1-1; 7 nucleotides line up with TRBD1. The CDR3 sequence is 22 residues long. The germline gives CDR1 LNHDA, CDR2 SQIVND (reference sequence). V shed 9 bases, J shed 1 base, and the junction held 32 bases outside the gene matches. The CDR3, as DNA: TGTGCCAGAATCGCCCACGGCAGAATCCAGGGGGTAGTGGGAAATGGGAACACTGAAGCTTTCTTT. It specifies CARIAHGRIQGVVGNGNTEAFF.

The chain is built from TRBV19 and TRBJ2-1, with 8 bases aligning to TRBD2. V shed 7 bases and J 4 bases; nucleotides not matched to a gene: 3. The CDR3 consists of 13 residues. Germline V gene data show CDR1 as LNHDA and CDR2 as SQIVND (reference sequence). The CDR3 sequence is CASTTSGYNEQFF. The DNA of the CDR3 is TGTGCCAGTACCACTAGCGGTTACAATGAGCAGTTCTTC.

There are a few counts of this clone. For the CDR3, the DNA is TGCGCCAGCAGCCCTGAGCTAGCGGGATCAGGTTACGAGCAGTACTTC. Translation gives CASSPELAGSGYEQYF. V is TRBV5-1 and J is TRBJ2-5; TRBD2 aligns across 9 bases. Judging by the DNA end, TRBJ2-7 fits better; the J call may be wrong. The CDR3 is made up of 16 amino acids. The germline gives CDR1 SGHRS, CDR2 YFSETQ.

This chain connects TRBV4-1 to TRBJ1-5, with unresolved D. Germline V gene data show CDR1 as MGHRA and CDR2 as YSYEKL. Trimming removed 0 bases from V and 0 bases from J, with 3 bases in between. CDR3 length equals 14 residues. CDR3 protein: CASSQDNSNQPQHF. The CDR3 coding sequence is TGCGCCAGCAGCCAAGACAATAGCAATCAGCCCCAGCATTTT.

The J gene is TRBJ2-3, the V gene TRBV7-2, with D maybe TRBD2 (5 bases). V was trimmed by 1 base and J by 0 bases, leaving 8 bases between them. The CDR3 extends over 15 amino acids. Germline V CDR1 and CDR2: SGHTA, FQGNSA. CDR3 in DNA: TGTGCCAGCAGCTTAGAATCGGGGAGCACAGATACGCAGTATTTT. This codes for CASSLESGSTDTQYF.

This sequence joins TRBV9 and TRBJ2-2, with D maybe TRBD1 (5 bases). Germline CDR1 and CDR2: SGDLS and YYNGEE. Trimming took off 2 bases at V and 0 bases at J, with 17 bases between the two ends. The CDR3 contains 18 residues. Here the CDR3 DNA reads TGTGCCAGCAGCGTGAGGATGGCGCAGGGATCGAACACCGGGGAGCTGTTTTTT. Its protein product is CASSVRMAQGSNTGELFF. Drawing the rest from reference TRBV9 and TRBJ2-2, the complete variable domain is DSGVTQTPKHLITATGQRVTLRCSPRSGDLSVYWYQQSLDQGLQFLIQYYNGEERAKGNILERFSAQQFPDLHSELNLSSLELGDSALYFCASSVRMAQGSNTGELFFGEGSRLTVL.

The chain employs TRBV7-9 and TRBJ2-1; TRBD2 aligns across 14 bases. Germline CDR1 is SEHNR and CDR2 is FQNEAQ (reference sequence). CDR3 size: 14 residues. Losses at the gene ends were 8 bases for V and 10 bases for J; bases not matched to a gene: 7. The CDR3 coding sequence is TGTGCCAGCCTGGGACTAGCGGGAGTACGGGAGCAGTTCTTC. It translates to CASLGLAGVREQFF.

The sample holds a few counts of this clone. V and J are TRBV7-9 and TRBJ1-1; D is undetermined. Trimming pared 3 bases from V and 1 base from J, leaving 6 bases between. The CDR3 runs to 13 residues. The germline V gene encodes CDR1 SEHNR and CDR2 FQNEAQ (reference sequence). In nucleotides, the CDR3 is TGTGCCAGCAGCTTCCAGAAGAACACTGAAGCTTTCTTT. Encoded protein: CASSFQKNTEAFF.

The rearrangement uses TRBV18 and TRBJ1-2, with 8 bases fitting TRBD1. The germline V gene encodes CDR1 KGHSH and CDR2 LQKENI. This CDR3 is built from 15 residues. V dropped 2 bases and J dropped 0; count of bases not matched to a gene: 2. In nucleotides, the CDR3 is TGTGCCAGCTCACCATTGGACAGGGCTAACTATGGCTACACCTTC. Translation: CASSPLDRANYGYTF.

The V call is TRBV6-6, the J call TRBJ1-5, with a weak D call TRBD1 (5 bases). Trimming stripped 7 bases from V and 0 bases from J, with 10 bases between. CDR1 is MNHNY, CDR2 SVGAGI, per germline (reference sequence). CDR3 length: 14 residues. The CDR3 sequence: CASKGRGSNQPQHF. The CDR3 region has the DNA TGTGCCAGCAAGGGGAGGGGTAGCAATCAGCCCCAGCATTTT.

The chain links TRBV27 to TRBJ2-2; 7 nucleotides line up with TRBD1. The CDR3 contains 13 residues. V was clipped by 10 bases and J by 6 bases; unmatched bases: 8. CDR1 and CDR2 from the germline V gene are MNHEY and SMNVEV (reference sequence). The CDR3 DNA follows: TGTGCCACCTACACTACAGGGGCCGGGGAGCTGTTTTTT. Its protein product is CATYTTGAGELFF.